The 14 T cell receptor beta chains given below trace back to one sample, sequenced in a study of cytomegalovirus exposure and HLA in healthy donors. The PCR made use of 60 Vbeta and 13 Jbeta primers. Profiling relied on immunoSEQ multiplex PCR, and the TCRdb table lists in-frame clones only, not all of them. Among 100,000 to 150,000 clones, 80% were seen once, and the ten largest hold about 8.9%. Material for sequencing was PBMCs. Every receptor here comes from a man aged 25 to 40 in good health and CMV-seropositive.

With regard to this clone: A junction end diverges from the germline sequence, so it may reflect a read error. The genes are TRBV2 and TRBJ2-3, with D maybe TRBD1 (6 bases). Germline CDR1 and CDR2: SNHLY and FYNNEI. The CDR3 is 15 residues long. The DNA of the CDR3 is TGTGCCAGCAGAGAAGAGGGGGTGGGCACAGATACGCAGTATTTT. It yields the protein CASREEGVGTDTQYF.

This clone has more than one count but fewer than ten. The chain combines TRBV9 with TRBJ2-2; 11 bases fit TRBD1. The CDR3 is 18 amino acids. Per germline, CDR1 SGDLS and CDR2 YYNGEE. The junction had 13 bases not matched to a gene; V was cut back by 4 bases and J by 5 bases. DNA of the CDR3: TGTGCCAGCAGCACGAACCCTCGGACAGGGGGCCGAACCGGGGAGCTGTTTTTT. Protein sequence: CASSTNPRTGGRTGELFF.

On this clone itself: This specimen includes other DNA sequences encoding the same CDR3. The rearrangement joins TRBV11-2 to TRBJ2-5; D is perhaps TRBD1 (6 bases). V dropped 2 bases and J dropped 3 bases, with 13 bases sitting between them. The germline gives CDR1 SGHAT, CDR2 FQNNGV. The CDR3 extends over 15 amino acids. The CDR3 DNA is TGTGCCAGCAGCTTATCCAGGGGCAGGGAAGAGACCCAGTACTTC. It encodes CASSLSRGREETQYF.

This chain joins TRBV5-1 and TRBJ1-5; perhaps TRBD1 as D (5 bases). Looked up from germline, CDR1 is SGHRS and CDR2 is YFSETQ. V lost 0 bases to trimming and J lost 2 bases, with 21 bases between them. This CDR3 spans 19 amino acids. CDR3 nucleotides: TGCGCCAGCAGCTTGGGGCAGACAGATCACACCGGGCGCAATCAGCCCCAGCATTTT. It codes for CASSLGQTDHTGRNQPQHF.

The chain uses TRBV6-6 and TRBJ1-5; 8 nucleotides line up with TRBD1. This CDR3 contains 14 residues. The germline CDR1 and CDR2 sequences are MNHNY and SVGAGI (reference sequence). The J segment lost 6 bases and the V segment lost 6 bases, leaving 7 bases of the junction unmatched. In DNA form, the CDR3 reads TGTGCCAGCAGACACGGACAGGGAGGTCAGCCCCAGCATTTT. Translated, it gives CASRHGQGGQPQHF.

This sequence joins TRBV7-8 and TRBJ2-7; D ambiguous. Germline values: CDR1 SGHVS, CDR2 FQNEAQ. The length of the CDR3 is 15 residues. V shed 1 base and J shed 2 bases, with 12 bases lying between them. CDR3 DNA sequence: TGTGCCAGCAGCTTAGGAGGAACGGCCGCCTACGAGCAGTACTTC. It encodes CASSLGGTAAYEQYF.

This clone was recorded a few times. The chain couples TRBV19 to TRBJ1-1; weak D call: TRBD1 (6 bases). Trimming pared 6 bases from V and 14 bases from J, leaving 28 bases between. Germline assignment: CDR1 LNHDA and CDR2 SQIVND (reference sequence). This CDR3 spans 15 amino acids. The chain's CDR3 is CASSPIRQSGHPLFF. CDR3 nucleotides: TGTGCCAGTAGCCCGATACGCCAGTCGGGACACCCTTTGTTCTTT. Full variable domain (outside the CDR3, taken from reference TRBV19 and TRBJ1-1): DGGITQSPKYLFRKEGQNVTLSCEQNLNHDAMYWYRQDPGQGLRLIYYSQIVNDFQKGDIAEGYSVSREKKESFPLTVTSAQKNPTAFYLCASSPIRQSGHPLFFGQGTRLTVV.

The chain couples TRBV5-5 to TRBJ1-2, with no clear D. CDR3 length: 13 amino acids. V was pared by 0 bases and J by 3 bases, with 6 bases between. Germline V gene data show CDR1 as SGHKS and CDR2 as YYEKEE (reference sequence). CDR3 DNA: TGTGCCAGCAGCTTGGATTCCGACTATGGCTACACCTTC. Translation: CASSLDSDYGYTF.

This clone was found a few times. The rearrangement links TRBV21-1 to TRBJ2-1; the D call in the table, TRBD2, was not verified against the DNA. TRBV21-1 is labeled a pseudogene. The CDR3 is 20 residues long. The CDR3: CASSKVPPGIAPPSSNEQFF. The CDR3 DNA reads TGTGCCAGCAGCAAAGTACCCCCTGGAATAGCCCCTCCAAGTTCCAATGAGCAGTTCTTC.

The rearrangement joins TRBV29-1 to TRBJ2-1, with D possibly being TRBD2 (5 bases). This CDR3 is built from 15 residues. The V gene's germline CDR1 is SQVTM and CDR2 ANQGSEA. Trimming took off 3 bases at V and 2 bases at J, with 14 bases between the two ends. The CDR3 DNA reads as TGCAGCGTTGATCAGCGGTGGAGTACCTACAATGAGCAGTTCTTC. It specifies CSVDQRWSTYNEQFF.

This clone showed up just a few times. This chain joins TRBV7-2 and TRBJ2-1; a weak D match, TRBD2 (5 bases). The CDR3 runs 15 residues. Trimming removed 5 bases at V and 0 bases at J, with 11 bases between. Germline values: CDR1 SGHTA, CDR2 FQGNSA. The CDR3 sequence: CASSKGRGSYNEQFF. The CDR3 DNA reads TGTGCCAGCAGCAAAGGGAGAGGCTCCTACAATGAGCAGTTCTTC.

The chain links TRBV7-9 to TRBJ2-1; D gene ambiguous. V lost 1 base to trimming and J lost 6 bases, with 10 bases between them. Germline assignment: CDR1 SEHNR and CDR2 FQNEAQ (reference sequence). CDR3 length: 14 residues. Here the CDR3 DNA reads TGTGCCAGCAGCTTAGGAGCGACCTCCAATGAGCAGTTCTTC. As protein: CASSLGATSNEQFF.

This chain links TRBV7-9 with TRBJ1-2; no definite D call. The CDR3 sequence is 12 residues long. V lost 5 bases, J lost 1 base, and 5 bases lay in between. The V gene's germline CDR1 is SEHNR and CDR2 FQNEAQ (reference sequence). This chain's CDR3 is CASSPYNYGYTF. CDR3 DNA sequence: TGTGCCAGCAGCCCCTATAACTATGGCTACACCTTC.

This clone has just one count. The chain has TRBV2 and TRBJ2-7; D remains ambiguous. Trimming cost V 5 bases and J 3 bases, with 8 bases left between them. The V gene's germline CDR1 is SNHLY and CDR2 FYNNEI. The CDR3 is made up of 12 amino acids. The CDR3 coding sequence is TGTGCCAGCAGTACTACCGGCTACGAGCAGTACTTC. Translating it yields CASSTTGYEQYF.